The 28 T cell receptor beta chains reported below all come from one sample, sequenced in a study of metastatic and nonmetastatic thyroid tumors. Thyroid surgery took place with no prior treatment in any patient. TCRdb reanalyzed the PCR reads via MiXCR. The data contain 20,000 to 25,000 clones, 22% of them singletons. Sequencing was carried out using tumor tissue. These receptors all come from a female donor with papillary thyroid cancer or a benign thyroid nodule (not recorded which). Some clones in this sample may be carry-over from other donors' samples.

This chain uses TRBV20-1 with TRBJ1-2; the D gene is possibly TRBD1 (6 bases). V lost 6 bases, J lost 2 bases, and 13 bases lay in between. The CDR3 loop spans 13 amino acids. Looked up from germline, CDR1 is DFQATT and CDR2 is SNEGSKA (reference sequence). The CDR3 nucleotides are TGCAGTGCGAGTGAAGGGGGAAACTATGGCTACACCTTC. Its protein product is CSASEGGNYGYTF.

The chain is built from TRBV11-2 and TRBJ1-3; D gene unclear. The CDR3 spans 16 residues. Trimming removed 1 base at V and 4 bases at J, with 14 bases between. In germline, CDR1 is SGHAT, CDR2 FQNNGV. The CDR3 reads CASSLVVPTPGNTIYF. CDR3 bases: TGTGCCAGCAGCTTAGTGGTACCCACGCCAGGAAACACCATATATTTT.

This clone showed up just a few times. The V call is TRBV20-1, the J call TRBJ1-3, with D unresolved. The V end was cut by 0 bases, the J end by 0 bases, with 9 bases between. The CDR3 length is 15 residues. CDR1 and CDR2 from the germline V gene are DFQATT and SNEGSKA (reference sequence). The CDR3 DNA reads as TGCAGTGCTAGAGATGGACTGTTCTCTGGAAACACCATATATTTT. Its protein is CSARDGLFSGNTIYF.

This clone has only a few counts. The chain employs TRBV6-4 and TRBJ2-3, with 10 positions matching TRBD2. V was clipped by 3 bases and J by 5 bases; unmatched bases: 2. CDR3 size: 14 residues. CDR1 MRHNA and CDR2 SNTAGT come from the germline V gene. The CDR3 DNA follows: TGTGCCAGCAGTGAGGCTAGCGGGAGAGATACGCAGTATTTT. Residues: CASSEASGRDTQYF.

This rearrangement joins TRBV5-8 to TRBJ2-7; a weak D match, TRBD2 (6 bases). CDR1 SGHTS and CDR2 YDEGEE come from the germline V gene. The CDR3 runs 15 residues. V gave up 0 bases and J gave up 3 bases, with 13 bases separating them. The CDR3 nucleotides are TGTGCCAGCAGCTTGGAGGGCGGGATCGTCTACGAGCAGTACTTC. Its protein product is CASSLEGGIVYEQYF. Filled out from reference TRBV5-8 and TRBJ2-7, the complete variable domain reads EAGVTQSPTHLIKTRGQQATLRCSPISGHTSVYWYQQALGLGLQFLLWYDEGEERNRGNFPPRFSGRQFPNYSSELNVNALELEDSALYLCASSLEGGIVYEQYFGPGTRLTVT.

Many counts were recorded for this clone. This rearrangement joins TRBV24-1 to TRBJ1-5; a possible D gene is TRBD1 (6 bases). Germline CDR1 is KGHDR and CDR2 is SFDVKD. The germline V and J ends were trimmed by 5 bases and 3 bases, with 10 bases remaining between them. The CDR3 covers 14 residues. CDR3 sequence reads: CATSGRGYNQPQHF. The CDR3 nucleotides read TGTGCCACCAGTGGGAGGGGGTACAATCAGCCCCAGCATTTT.

This clone was seen ten or more times. J is TRBJ1-6 and V is TRBV28; no reliable D call. V dropped 7 bases and J dropped 4 bases, with 11 bases sitting between them. CDR3 length: 14 residues. Germline V CDR1 and CDR2: MDHEN, SYDVKM. The CDR3 nucleotides read TGTGCCAGCATCAGTTTCGCATATAATTCACCCCTCCACTTT. Translation: CASISFAYNSPLHF.

This clone is judged medium-sized. The V call is TRBV7-2, the J call TRBJ2-7, with D perhaps being TRBD1 or TRBD2 (5 bases each). Trimming removed 5 bases from V and 3 bases from J, with 17 bases in between. CDR3 length: 15 amino acids. CDR1 SGHTA and CDR2 FQGNSA come from the germline V gene. The DNA of the CDR3 is TGTGCCAGCAGCAGGCGTTGGGGCGAGGGCTACGAGCAGTACTTC. It encodes CASSRRWGEGYEQYF.

This clone is categorized as medium-sized (0.01 to 0.1%). The chain combines TRBV20-1 with TRBJ1-2; TRBD1 might be the D (5 bases). The ends were cut back, 4 bases at V and 0 bases at J, with 12 bases in the middle. The CDR3 has 14 amino acids. Germline CDR1 and CDR2: DFQATT and SNEGSKA (reference sequence). CDR3 loop: CSAIVQDANYGYTF. The CDR3 coding sequence is TGCAGTGCTATAGTACAGGACGCTAACTATGGCTACACCTTC.

The chain links TRBV5-4 to TRBJ2-3; TRBD2 matches 12 bases. The germline V gene encodes CDR1 SGHNT and CDR2 YYREEE (reference sequence). The CDR3 is made up of 17 amino acids. V dropped 0 bases and J dropped 2; count of bases not matched to a gene: 4. The CDR3 here is CASSLARLAGDTDTQYF. CDR3 coding DNA: TGTGCCAGCAGCTTGGCCAGACTAGCGGGAGACACAGATACGCAGTATTTT. Filled out from reference TRBV5-4 and TRBJ2-3, the complete variable domain reads ETGVTQSPTHLIKTRGQQVTLRCSSQSGHNTVSWYQQALGQGPQFIFQYYREEENGRGNFPPRFSGLQFPNYSSELNVNALELDDSALYLCASSLARLAGDTDTQYFGPGTRLTVL.

The V call is TRBV6-2 or TRBV6-3, the J call TRBJ2-1; 11 bases line up with TRBD2. Germline CDR1 reads MNHEY; CDR2 reads SVGEGT. The V and J ends lost 5 bases and 15 bases, in that order; junction bases with no gene match: 9. The CDR3 is 13 amino acids. The CDR3 coding sequence is TGTGCCAGCAGTCCGTATACTAGCGGGAGAACGTTCTTC. It yields the protein CASSPYTSGRTFF.

The rearrangement links TRBV9 to TRBJ1-2, with 8 bases matching TRBD1. The CDR3 spans 16 residues. The germline V gene has CDR1 SGDLS and CDR2 YYNGEE. J gave up 8 bases and V 0 bases, and 12 bases lay outside the gene matches. The CDR3 here is CASSVGTGMIMMGYTF. The CDR3 DNA reads TGTGCCAGCAGCGTAGGGACAGGGATGATTATGATGGGCTACACCTTC.

The chain joins TRBV20-1 to TRBJ2-7, with 11 bases that match TRBD1. Germline trimming cut 1 base from V and 2 bases from J; bases unmatched to any gene: 10. The CDR3 totals 17 residues. Germline CDR1 reads DFQATT; CDR2 reads SNEGSKA (reference sequence). Written as DNA, the CDR3 is TGCAGTGCTAGAGTGGGACAGGGGGGGTACTACGCCTACGAGCAGTACTTC. Its translation: CSARVGQGGYYAYEQYF.

This clone was seen repeatedly, ten times or more. This sample includes further DNA sequences coding for the same CDR3. The chain joins TRBV20-1 to TRBJ1-6; 7 bases line up with TRBD1. The length of the CDR3 is 15 residues. V gave up 0 bases and J gave up 7 bases; unmatched junction bases: 6. Germline CDR1 reads DFQATT; CDR2 reads SNEGSKA (reference sequence). The CDR3 region has the DNA TGCAGTGCTAGAGATCTTGGGGACAGCAATTCACCCCTCCACTTT. This codes for CSARDLGDSNSPLHF.

This clone was seen at least ten times. V gene TRBV28 combines with J gene TRBJ1-4, with no clear D. CDR3 size: 14 residues. V was trimmed by 3 bases and J by 3 bases, leaving 8 bases between them. CDR1 MDHEN and CDR2 SYDVKM come from the germline V gene. The CDR3 DNA reads TGTGCCAGCAGTTTTGGACTGGCTAATGAAAAACTGTTTTTT. Protein sequence: CASSFGLANEKLFF.

This chain uses TRBV29-1 with TRBJ2-7; 7 nucleotides agree with TRBD1. The germline CDR1 and CDR2 sequences are SQVTM and ANQGSEA. The CDR3 has 12 amino acids. The CDR3 DNA sequence: TGCATCGTGACCGGACAGGTCCACGAGCAGTACTTC. Encoded protein: CIVTGQVHEQYF.

This clone occurred many times. The CDR3, as DNA: TGTGCCAGCAGCCTAAGTCACGGGAGAGAGACAGATACGCAGTATTTT. Its protein product is CASSLSHGRETDTQYF. The rearrangement uses TRBV7-2 and TRBJ2-3; D may be TRBD2 (6 bases). Trimming took off 5 bases at V and 3 bases at J, with 18 bases between the two ends. Germline CDR1 reads SGHTA; CDR2 reads FQGNSA. The CDR3 is 16 amino acids.

By share of the sample, this clone is medium-sized. The V call is TRBV24-1, the J call TRBJ2-7, with a weak D call TRBD1 (5 bases). The CDR3 is made up of 15 amino acids. Trimming stripped 2 bases from V and 2 bases from J, with 12 bases between. The germline V gene has CDR1 KGHDR and CDR2 SFDVKD. The DNA of the CDR3 is TGTGCCACCAGTGATTCCAGGGTCTCACCCTACGAGCAGTACTTC. It translates to CATSDSRVSPYEQYF.

This clone appeared many times. The J gene is TRBJ1-2, the V gene TRBV7-2; no reliable D call. The length of the CDR3 is 14 residues. The germline V and J ends were trimmed by 4 bases and 0 bases, with 9 bases remaining between them. CDR1 and CDR2 from the germline V gene are SGHTA and FQGNSA. DNA of the CDR3: TGTGCCAGCAGCTCTTACACAGCTAACTATGGCTACACCTTC. Amino acid sequence: CASSSYTANYGYTF.

This clone occurred many times. The V and J genes are TRBV28 and TRBJ1-1, with 7 bases fitting TRBD1. This CDR3 is 15 amino acids long. V lost 7 bases, J lost 3 bases, and 11 bases stayed unmatched. CDR1 and CDR2 (germline): MDHEN, SYDVKM. CDR3 residues: CASKETGKVYTEAFF. The CDR3 DNA reads TGTGCCAGCAAGGAGACAGGGAAGGTCTACACTGAAGCTTTCTTT. Using reference TRBV28 and TRBJ1-1 for the parts outside the CDR3, the full variable domain is DVKVTQSSRYLVKRTGEKVFLECVQDMDHENMFWYRQDPGLGLRLIYFSYDVKMKEKGDIPEGYSVSREKKERFSLILESASTNQTSMYLCASKETGKVYTEAFFGQGTRLTVV.

The rearrangement uses TRBV7-2 and TRBJ1-2; D remains ambiguous. There are 14 residues in the CDR3. In germline, CDR1 is SGHTA, CDR2 FQGNSA. V dropped 4 bases and J dropped 2 bases, with 11 bases sitting between them. The DNA for the CDR3 is TGTGCCAGCAGCTCCTTCCAGCCAAACTATGGCTACACCTTC. Residues: CASSSFQPNYGYTF.

This clone was picked up many times. The chain combines TRBV3-1 with TRBJ2-5, with D uncertain. Per germline, CDR1 LGHDT and CDR2 YNNKEL (reference sequence). The CDR3 totals 13 residues. Trimming took 4 bases from V and 1 from J, leaving 7 bases between them. The CDR3 DNA sequence: TGTGCCAGCAGCCTAAGCCTCCAAGAGACCCAGTACTTC. Encoded protein: CASSLSLQETQYF.

This clone was observed a handful of times. The rearrangement joins TRBV19 to TRBJ2-1; 9 nucleotides match TRBD1. The germline gives CDR1 LNHDA, CDR2 SQIVND (reference sequence). V lost 5 bases to trimming and J lost 9 bases; unmatched junction nucleotides: 8. This CDR3 contains 14 residues. The CDR3, as DNA: TGTGCCAGTAGTTTGGAACAGGGGGCGGGTGAGCAGTTCTTC. This gives the protein CASSLEQGAGEQFF.

This chain connects TRBV7-9 to TRBJ1-4; TRBD1 matches 9 bases. CDR1 and CDR2 (germline): SEHNR, FQNEAQ (reference sequence). The CDR3 contains 16 residues. Germline trimming cut 5 bases from V and 8 bases from J; bases unmatched to any gene: 12. The CDR3 region is CASSTGTGMKGEKLFF. The CDR3 region has the DNA TGTGCCAGCAGCACCGGGACAGGGATGAAGGGCGAAAAACTGTTTTTT.

The chain recombines TRBV14 with TRBJ2-7; D is unresolved. V lost 4 bases, J lost 5 bases, and 15 bases lay in between. From germline, CDR1 is SGHDN and CDR2 FVKESK. This CDR3 comprises 14 residues. The CDR3 spells CASSLICTVNEQYF. DNA for the CDR3: TGTGCCAGCAGCCTAATCTGTACCGTCAACGAGCAGTACTTC. The full variable domain, with the rest looked up from reference TRBV14 and TRBJ2-7, is EAGVTQFPSHSVIEKGQTVTLRCDPISGHDNLYWYRRVMGKEIKFLLHFVKESKQDESGMPNNRFLAERTGGTYSTLKVQPAELEDSGVYFCASSLICTVNEQYFGPGTRLTVT.

The CDR3, as DNA: TGTGCCAGCAGTGGGAGACTAGCCCACTCATACAATGAGCAGTTCTTC. Its translation is CASSGRLAHSYNEQFF. The V and J genes are TRBV27 and TRBJ2-1; 7 nucleotides line up with TRBD2. CDR1 is MNHEY and CDR2 is SMNVEV in the germline V gene (reference sequence). CDR3 length equals 16 residues. The V and J ends lost 5 bases and 4 bases, in that order; junction bases with no gene match: 11.

The chain is built from TRBV6-1 and TRBJ2-7; 9 bases line up with TRBD1. The V gene end was trimmed by 5 bases and the J gene end by 8 bases; junction bases not matched to a gene: 13. This CDR3 comprises 15 residues. Germline assignment: CDR1 MNHNS and CDR2 SASEGT. CDR3 DNA: TGTGCCAGCAGTACGCGGGGACAGGGCAATGTCAAGCAGTACTTC. Residues: CASSTRGQGNVKQYF.

This clone came up a few times. V usage is TRBV6-2 or TRBV6-3 and J usage is TRBJ2-3; TRBD2 matches 7 bases. The V and J ends lost 5 bases and 0 bases, in that order; junction bases with no gene match: 11. Germline V gene sequence: CDR1 MNHEY, CDR2 SVGEGT. The CDR3 extends over 17 amino acids. The CDR3 nucleotides read TGTGCCAGCAGTGAATCGGGAGGAAGTACTAGCACAGATACGCAGTATTTT. Its protein product is CASSESGGSTSTDTQYF.